This T cell receptor beta chain was identified during a study of blood T cell repertoires in COVID-19. Clones were read by immunoSEQ multiplex PCR, and TCRdb kept only the in-frame ones, dropping some. The data contain about 170,000 clones, 88% of them seen just once; the ten biggest clones take up approximately 2.1%. J was trimmed by 3 bases and V by 2 bases; bases with no gene match: 6. Germline V gives CDR1 MNHEY, CDR2 SVGEGT. This CDR3 is 16 amino acids long. The clonotype was recovered from a man in his fifties who had recovered from COVID-19. The sequencing input was peripheral blood. The chain uses TRBV6-2 or TRBV6-3 and TRBJ2-3; 9 positions agree with TRBD1. The CDR3 sequence is CASSYQGQGRTDTQYF. The CDR3, as DNA: TGTGCCAGCAGTTACCAGGGACAGGGTAGGACAGATACGCAGTATTTT.